These 5 T cell receptor beta chains share one sample of origin, sequenced in a study of monozygotic twins with inflammatory bowel disease. TCRdb reprocessed the 5' RACE reads and keeps a single row for each CDR3 protein, giving no DNA. This sample's clone table lists about 150,000 distinct CDR3 sequences. The sequenced sample consisted of blood. The receptors come from a human donor with ulcerative colitis or Crohn's disease, or a healthy co-twin of an affected twin (not recorded which).

V gene TRBV5-1 combines with J gene TRBJ2-3; TCRdb returns TRBD2, unconfirmable since there is no DNA. In germline, CDR1 is SGHRS, CDR2 YFSETQ. The CDR3 contains 19 residues. CDR3 sequence reads: CASSLVTRTSGSGTDTQYF.

The V gene is TRBV24-1, the J gene TRBJ2-5. The germline V gene encodes CDR1 KGHDR and CDR2 SFDVKD. This CDR3 has 17 residues. The CDR3 is CATSDLEPTSLTETQYF.

The V gene is TRBV20-1, the J gene TRBJ1-5; TCRdb's D call of TRBD1 is untestable without DNA. The CDR3 extends over 16 amino acids. The germline CDR1 and CDR2 sequences are DFQATT and SNEGSKA (reference sequence). CDR3 amino acids: CSARTGDSRVNQPQHF.

The chain uses TRBV29-1 and TRBJ2-3. This CDR3 has 13 residues. CDR1 SQVTM and CDR2 ANQGSEA come from the germline V gene. CDR3 in amino acids: CSVAPRVTDTQYF.

This chain joins TRBV7-8 and TRBJ1-1; no DNA is available, so the TRBD1 call from TCRdb remains unchecked. The germline V gene has CDR1 SGHVS and CDR2 FQNEAQ. The CDR3 spans 13 residues. The CDR3 sequence: CASSFWGFEKAFF.